This is a list of T cell receptor beta chains from one sample in a study of cytomegalovirus exposure and HLA in healthy donors. Here immunoSEQ multiplex PCR was the method, and the copy in TCRdb shows in-frame clones only, minus some. The repertoire holds 200,000 or so clones, 70% to 85% seen once, with 0.075% to 0.1% in the top ten. The specimen was PBMCs. The receptors were sampled from a boy younger than 10 in good health and CMV-seronegative. Each CDR3 is given with its conserved first and last residue. D genes are given only for firm matches. Rows may omit the clone size; those that give it use once, few, many or a size class.

clone_size d_call j_call cdr3_length v_call cdr3_aa cdr3_nt
. . TRBJ2-3 14 TRBV5-1 CASTEYSSTDTQYF TGCGCCAGCACCGAATACTCTAGCACAGATACGCAGTATTTT
. TRBD1 TRBJ2-7 15 TRBV6-6 CASSQGGTVNYEQYF TGTGCCAGCAGTCAGGGTGGGACAGTAAACTACGAGCAGTACTTC
. TRBD1 TRBJ2-1 12 TRBV29-1 CSGQGRYNEQFF TGCAGTGGACAGGGAAGGTACAATGAGCAGTTCTTC
. . TRBJ1-3 16 TRBV5-8 CASSLISVFSGNTIYF TGTGCCAGCAGCTTGATTTCAGTTTTCTCTGGAAACACCATATATTTT
once TRBD2 TRBJ2-5 17 TRBV4-1 CASSQAPVPGGKETQYF TGCGCCAGCAGCCAAGCACCAGTCCCGGGGGGAAAAGAGACCCAGTACTTC
. TRBD2 TRBJ2-3 15 TRBV4-1 CASSQPAGGTDTQYF TGCGCCAGCAGCCAACCAGCGGGGGGCACAGATACGCAGTATTTT
. TRBD1 TRBJ1-3 15 TRBV10-3 CATSESDRQGNTIYF TGTGCCACCAGTGAGTCGGACAGGCAAGGAAACACCATATATTTT
once . TRBJ1-2 13 TRBV12-5 CASGLSGVYGYTF TGTGCTAGTGGTTTAAGCGGAGTCTATGGCTACACCTTC
. . TRBJ1-3 15 TRBV2 CASSTQGSSGNTIYF TGTGCCAGCAGTACTCAGGGGAGCTCTGGAAACACCATATATTTT
. . TRBJ1-2 12 TRBV5-5 CASSFSSDGYTF TGTGCCAGCAGCTTTTCGTCGGATGGCTACACCTTC
few . TRBJ2-5 15 TRBV5-8 CASSRTGWARETQYF TGTGCCAGCAGCCGTACAGGGTGGGCGAGGGAGACCCAGTACTTC
once . TRBJ2-7 11 TRBV30 CAWSENYEQYF TGTGCCTGGTCGGAGAATTACGAGCAGTACTTC
. . TRBJ1-3 13 TRBV19 CASSIATGDTIYF TGTGCCAGTAGTATAGCCACGGGGGACACCATATATTTT
. . TRBJ1-1 14 TRBV4-1 CASSQDGANTEAFF TGCGCCAGCAGCCAAGATGGAGCGAACACTGAAGCTTTCTTT
. TRBD1 TRBJ2-7 15 TRBV27 CASSLGTGGSYEQYF TGTGCCAGCAGTCTCGGGACAGGGGGCTCTTACGAGCAGTACTTC
. . TRBJ1-3 15 TRBV5-1 CASSLQGTAGNTIYF TGCGCCAGCAGCCTCCAGGGAACGGCTGGAAACACCATATATTTT
. . TRBJ1-3 13 TRBV6-5 CASRYSPGNTIYF TGTGCCAGCAGGTACAGCCCTGGAAACACCATATATTTT
. TRBD2 TRBJ2-3 15 TRBV19 CASSLRTSGTDTQYF TGTGCCAGTAGTCTCCGGACTAGCGGCACAGATACGCAGTATTTT
. . TRBJ2-2 15 TRBV5-1 CASSLGTAQAGELFF TGCGCCAGCAGCTTGGGAACGGCCCAGGCCGGGGAGCTGTTTTTT
. TRBD2 TRBJ2-3 16 TRBV7-2 CASSFLAGGPTDTQYF TGTGCCAGCAGCTTCTTAGCGGGGGGGCCCACAGATACGCAGTATTTT
. TRBD1 TRBJ2-7 16 TRBV6-6 CASSYPQTGHSYEQYF TGTGCCAGCAGTTACCCGCAGACAGGGCACTCCTACGAGCAGTACTTC
. TRBD2 TRBJ2-2 15 TRBV6-6 CASSQSSGGAGELFF TGTGCCAGCAGCCAATCTAGCGGGGGGGCCGGGGAGCTGTTTTTT
. . TRBJ2-5 15 TRBV11-2 CASSLLEVRKETQYF TGTGCCAGCAGCTTATTGGAGGTTCGAAAAGAGACCCAGTACTTC
. TRBD1 TRBJ1-2 11 TRBV5-6 CASSEGAGYTF TGTGCCAGCAGCGAGGGGGCGGGCTACACCTTC
. . TRBJ1-6 16 TRBV5-1 CASSLGLTSPPSALHF TGCGCCAGCAGCCTGGGCCTGACATCGCCCCCTTCAGCCCTCCACTTT
. . TRBJ1-5 14 TRBV5-8 CASRPGEGSQPQHF TGTGCCAGCCGCCCGGGGGAGGGAAGTCAGCCCCAGCATTTT
. TRBD1 TRBJ1-1 13 TRBV7-2 CASSFSGQGSSFF TGTGCCAGCAGCTTCTCCGGACAGGGGTCCTCTTTCTTT
. . TRBJ2-2 15 TRBV30 CAWSVGPGGTGELFF TGTGCCTGGAGTGTAGGCCCCGGGGGCACCGGGGAGCTGTTTTTT
. . TRBJ2-7 16 TRBV4-1 CASSQGGQWASYEQYF TGCGCCAGCAGCCAAGGGGGGCAATGGGCCTCCTACGAGCAGTACTTC
. TRBD2 TRBJ2-7 17 TRBV11-2 CASSLDQTSGGTYEQYF TGTGCCAGCAGCTTAGATCAAACTAGCGGGGGCACCTACGAGCAGTACTTC
. TRBD2 TRBJ2-7 15 TRBV10-2 CASRTSGGVPYEQYF TGCGCCAGCAGGACTAGCGGGGGAGTCCCCTACGAGCAGTACTTC